This entry concerns a single TCR beta chain. This CDR3 comprises 16 residues. J gave up 5 bases and V 3 bases, and 11 bases lay outside the gene matches. Germline V gives CDR1 KGHDR, CDR2 SFDVKD. One entry per CDR3 protein results from TCRdb running MiXCR on the 5' RACE reads. Of 470,000 or so distinct CDR3 sequences in the sample, about 18% were seen once. This record belongs to a study of T-cell memory formation after mild COVID-19. Sequenced sample: PBMCs or a T cell subset sorted from them (not recorded which). This chain joins TRBV24-1 and TRBJ2-5, with 7 positions matching TRBD2. The sequence came from an adult woman who had mild COVID-19 (a few samples of this study predate the infection). Cell type and time point are not known. CDR3 residues: CATSDLGLSGRETQYF. CDR3 nucleotide sequence: TGTGCCACCAGTGATCTGGGACTAAGTGGGAGGGAGACCCAGTACTTC.